The 25 T cell receptor beta chains given below trace back to one sample, sequenced in a study of blood T cell repertoires in COVID-19. Generated by immunoSEQ multiplex PCR, the TCRdb table keeps only in-frame clones and is missing some. Of some 87,000 clones listed, around three quarters were seen once; the top ten hold roughly 8.6%. Sample: peripheral blood. These receptors were collected from a man in his fifties or sixties who had recovered from COVID-19.

This rearrangement joins TRBV5-5 to TRBJ2-3; the match to TRBD2 covers 11 bases. The length of the CDR3 is 16 residues. Germline CDR1 and CDR2: SGHKS and YYEKEE (reference sequence). The ends lost 1 base at V and 0 bases at J; junction bases unmatched: 1. CDR3 in DNA: TGTGCCAGCAGCTTGTCTAGCGGGAGGAGCACAGATACGCAGTATTTT. It encodes CASSLSSGRSTDTQYF. The full variable domain, in which reference TRBV5-5 and TRBJ2-3 provide the parts outside the CDR3, is DAGVTQSPTHLIKTRGQQVTLRCSPISGHKSVSWYQQVLGQGPQFIFQYYEKEERGRGNFPDRFSARQFPNYSSELNVNALLLGDSALYLCASSLSSGRSTDTQYFGPGTRLTVL.

The chain couples TRBV10-3 to TRBJ2-7; tentatively, D is TRBD1 (6 bases). The CDR3 runs 13 residues. The germline CDR1 and CDR2 sequences are ENHRY and SYGVKD. Trimming removed 8 bases from V and 6 bases from J, with 17 bases in between. CDR3 sequence (DNA): TGTGCCATCCTACGGGACACGAACTCCGAGCAGTACTTC. Protein product: CAILRDTNSEQYF.

This clone was recorded a few times. The rearrangement uses TRBV11-3 and TRBJ2-3; TRBD2 might be the D (5 bases). The V end was cut by 4 bases, the J end by 10 bases, with 15 bases between. Germline V gives CDR1 SGHNT, CDR2 YENEEA. The CDR3 contains 13 residues. CDR3: CASSSSSSLPQYF. The DNA of the CDR3 is TGTGCCAGCAGCTCATCTAGCTCCTTACCGCAGTATTTT.

The chain links TRBV2 to TRBJ2-5; D is perhaps TRBD2 (7 bases). In germline, CDR1 is SNHLY, CDR2 FYNNEI. The CDR3 length is 15 residues. V was cut by 4 bases and J by 5 bases, with 17 bases left in between. The chain's CDR3 is CASSGGWGGRETQYF. In nucleotides, the CDR3 is TGTGCCAGCAGTGGAGGTTGGGGGGGGCGGGAGACCCAGTACTTC.

This clone was recorded once. The chain combines TRBV7-9 with TRBJ2-3, with unresolved D. Trimming left V 0 bases short and J 5 bases short, with 6 bases between. This CDR3 has 13 residues. The V gene's germline CDR1 is SEHNR and CDR2 FQNEAQ (reference sequence). The CDR3 here is CASSLALRDTQYF. The CDR3 region has the DNA TGTGCCAGCAGCTTAGCGTTGCGAGATACGCAGTATTTT.

The chain recombines TRBV6-2 or TRBV6-3 with TRBJ1-2; 7 nucleotides match TRBD1. Germline lookup yields CDR1 MNHEY and CDR2 SVGEGT. The CDR3 is 15 amino acids. V was clipped by 6 bases and J by 1 base; unmatched bases: 8. The CDR3 loop reads CASSSPRQGNYGYTF. CDR3 sequence (DNA): TGTGCCAGCAGCTCCCCCAGACAGGGTAACTATGGCTACACCTTC.

DNA of the CDR3: TGCAGCGTTGAGGGACACGGGAACACTGAAGCTTTCTTT. It codes for CSVEGHGNTEAFF. The chain recombines TRBV29-1 with TRBJ1-1; possibly TRBD1 for D (6 bases). The CDR3 spans 13 residues. Germline V gene lookup returns CDR1 SQVTM and CDR2 ANQGSEA. With 3 bases removed from V and 1 base from J, the gap between germline ends came to 9 bases.

V gene TRBV28 combines with J gene TRBJ2-5; the match to TRBD2 covers 8 bases. Germline lookup yields CDR1 MDHEN and CDR2 SYDVKM. This CDR3 is built from 15 residues. After removal of 4 bases from V and 4 bases from J, the junction contained 8 bases not matched to a gene. The CDR3 spells CASSSAGGGSETQYF. The CDR3 DNA follows: TGTGCCAGCAGTTCGGCGGGGGGAGGCTCAGAGACCCAGTACTTC. Variable domain in full (rest from reference TRBV28 and TRBJ2-5): DVKVTQSSRYLVKRTGEKVFLECVQDMDHENMFWYRQDPGLGLRLIYFSYDVKMKEKGDIPEGYSVSREKKERFSLILESASTNQTSMYLCASSSAGGGSETQYFGPGTRLLVL.

The chain employs TRBV7-9 and TRBJ2-7; 9 bases line up with TRBD1. Germline loops: CDR1 SEHNR, CDR2 FQNEAQ (reference sequence). After removal of 3 bases from V and 2 bases from J, the junction contained 2 bases not matched to a gene. The CDR3 contains 14 residues. The DNA for the CDR3 is TGTGCCAGCAGCTTCCGGGACAGGGCCTACGAGCAGTACTTC. Amino acids: CASSFRDRAYEQYF.

The chain has TRBV7-2 and TRBJ2-7, with 8 bases fitting TRBD1. Germline lookup yields CDR1 SGHTA and CDR2 FQGNSA. The CDR3 consists of 18 residues. Trimming removed 1 base from V and 2 bases from J; junction bases left unmatched: 13. The chain's CDR3 is CASSLGPLTGVITYEQYF. The CDR3 DNA reads TGTGCCAGCAGCTTAGGACCTTTGACAGGGGTGATAACCTACGAGCAGTACTTC.

CDR3 region: CASSQDRAGKSSPLHF. The DNA for the CDR3 is TGTGCCAGCAGCCAAGACAGGGCAGGGAAGTCTTCACCCCTCCACTTT. The chain combines TRBV3-1 (or the pseudogene TRBV3-2) with TRBJ1-6; possibly TRBD1 for D (5 bases). The CDR3 has 16 amino acids. Trimming removed 0 bases at V and 9 bases at J, with 15 bases between. Germline-derived CDR1 and CDR2 are LGHDT and YNNKEL (reference sequence).

The rearrangement links TRBV5-6 to TRBJ2-5, with 8 bases lining up with TRBD1. This CDR3 is 16 amino acids long. Germline V gene data show CDR1 as SGHDT and CDR2 as YYEEEE. V trimming: 3 bases; J trimming: 4 bases; junction bases outside the gene matches: 11. DNA for the CDR3: TGTGCCAGCAGCTCGCCAACAGGGGGTAAACGAGAGACCCAGTACTTC. Its protein product is CASSSPTGGKRETQYF. The full variable domain, in which reference TRBV5-6 and TRBJ2-5 provide the parts outside the CDR3, is DAGVTQSPTHLIKTRGQQVTLRCSPKSGHDTVSWYQQALGQGPQFIFQYYEEEERQRGNFPDRFSGHQFPNYSSELNVNALLLGDSALYLCASSSPTGGKRETQYFGPGTRLLVL.

The sample holds many counts of this clone. The same CDR3 also results from other DNA sequences found in this sample. CDR3 bases: TGTGCCAGCAGTTACTCCGGGGGCAATCAGCCCCAGCATTTT. Its translation is CASSYSGGNQPQHF. The chain combines TRBV6-5 with TRBJ1-5; D gene unclear. The CDR3 spans 14 residues. The V gene lost 0 bases and the J gene lost 2 bases, with 5 bases spanning the gap. Germline lookup yields CDR1 MNHEY and CDR2 SVGAGI.

This chain joins TRBV28 and TRBJ2-7; 7 nucleotides agree with TRBD2. The CDR3 extends over 13 amino acids. The ends lost 7 bases at V and 2 bases at J; junction bases unmatched: 5. CDR1 MDHEN and CDR2 SYDVKM come from the germline V gene. CDR3 loop: CASISGTTYEQYF. CDR3 in DNA: TGTGCCAGCATAAGCGGGACCACCTACGAGCAGTACTTC.

This clone was recorded once. CDR3 DNA sequence: TGTGCCATAGCGGGCCCAAGCACAGATACGCAGTATTTT. Translating gives CAIAGPSTDTQYF. The genes are TRBV6-6 and TRBJ2-3, with TRBD2 matching over 7 bases. Germline CDR1 MNHNY, CDR2 SVGAGI (reference sequence). CDR3 size: 13 residues. Trimming at V came to 10 bases and at J to 0 bases, leaving 4 bases not matched to a gene.

The chain recombines TRBV25-1 with TRBJ1-2; the D gene is possibly TRBD1 (5 bases). From germline, CDR1 is MGHDK and CDR2 SYGVNS. Between the trimmed V and J ends, which lost 4 bases and 8 bases, there was a span of 20 bases. The CDR3 runs to 15 residues. The CDR3 nucleotides read TGTGCCAGCAGTGGTCCTGGGCAGGGCCTATGGGGCTACACCTTC. Residues: CASSGPGQGLWGYTF.

The gene calls are TRBV10-3 and TRBJ2-3, with TRBD2 matching over 8 bases. The CDR3 runs to 16 residues. From germline, CDR1 is ENHRY and CDR2 SYGVKD. The V and J ends lost 0 bases and 5 bases, in that order; junction bases with no gene match: 7. As DNA, the CDR3 is TGTGCCATCAGTGAGTCCATAGCGGGGAAGGAAGATACGCAGTATTTT. Translation gives CAISESIAGKEDTQYF.

The J gene is TRBJ2-7, the V gene TRBV7-6, with 9 nucleotides matching TRBD1. The CDR3 loop spans 13 amino acids. V was clipped by 5 bases and J by 6 bases; unmatched bases: 5. Per the germline V gene, CDR1 is SGHVS and CDR2 is FNYEAQ. CDR3 amino acids: CASSPGQGSEQYF. In DNA form, the CDR3 reads TGTGCCAGCAGCCCGGGACAGGGCTCCGAGCAGTACTTC.

The chain employs TRBV6-1 and TRBJ1-1; D possibly corresponds to TRBD1 (5 bases). Germline CDR1 and CDR2: MNHNS and SASEGT. The V end lost 3 bases, the J end lost 0 bases, and 11 bases lay between the germline ends. The CDR3 is 15 amino acids. CDR3 residues: CASSDGGYMNTEAFF. The DNA for the CDR3 is TGTGCCAGCAGTGACGGGGGTTACATGAACACTGAAGCTTTCTTT.

The chain employs TRBV7-9 and TRBJ1-1; maybe TRBD1 (5 bases). CDR1 and CDR2 (germline): SEHNR, FQNEAQ (reference sequence). Trimming pared 7 bases from V and 5 bases from J, leaving 11 bases between. CDR3 length: 12 residues. For the CDR3, the DNA is TGTGCCAGCATAAGGGAGGGGACTGAAGCTTTCTTT. Residues: CASIREGTEAFF.

This clone was found a few times. This chain joins TRBV9 and TRBJ2-1, with 7 nucleotides matching TRBD1. This CDR3 contains 19 residues. V shed 4 bases, J shed 3 bases, and the junction held 19 bases outside the gene matches. CDR1 is SGDLS, CDR2 YYNGEE, per germline. The CDR3, as DNA: TGTGCCAGCAGCCCACGTCCCTCAGGGACAGCCGTGTTCTACAATGAGCAGTTCTTC. It specifies CASSPRPSGTAVFYNEQFF.

CDR3 protein: CASSLGGPAGGFVYEQYF. The CDR3, as DNA: TGTGCCAGCAGCTTAGGGGGCCCGGCGGGAGGATTCGTGTACGAGCAGTACTTC. The J gene is TRBJ2-7, the V gene TRBV13, with TRBD2 identical over 8 bases. From germline, CDR1 is PRHDT and CDR2 FYEKMQ (reference sequence). Trimming took 0 bases from V and 4 from J; bases not matched to a gene: 14. This CDR3 region has 18 residues.

V is TRBV4-2 and J is TRBJ2-1, with TRBD2 matching 13 bases. V shed 4 bases, J shed 6 bases, and the junction held 3 bases outside the gene matches. The germline V gene encodes CDR1 LGHNA and CDR2 YNFKEQ. The CDR3 totals 15 residues. The CDR3 DNA sequence: TGTGCCAGCAGCCCTACTAGCGGGGGGGCCAATGAGCAGTTCTTC. This translates into CASSPTSGGANEQFF.

This chain connects TRBV18 to TRBJ1-5, with 11 nucleotides matching TRBD1. There are 15 residues in the CDR3. Per the germline V gene, CDR1 is KGHSH and CDR2 is LQKENI. The J segment lost 6 bases and the V segment lost 6 bases, leaving 7 bases of the junction unmatched. DNA for the CDR3: TGTGCCAGCTCGCGGACAGGGGGCGCTTCTCAGCCCCAGCATTTT. As protein: CASSRTGGASQPQHF. The variable domain in full, with the rest retrieved from reference TRBV18 and TRBJ1-5, is NAGVMQNPRHLVRRRGQEARLRCSPMKGHSHVYWYRQLPEEGLKFMVYLQKENIIDESGMPKERFSAEFPKEGPSILRIQQVVRGDSAAYFCASSRTGGASQPQHFGDGTRLSIL.

This chain joins TRBV27 and TRBJ2-1, with 10 bases identical to TRBD2. The CDR3 loop spans 14 amino acids. Germline assignment: CDR1 MNHEY and CDR2 SMNVEV (reference sequence). With V trimmed by 6 bases and J by 7 bases, 6 bases remained unmatched. The CDR3 spells CASRPGTSANEQFF. In DNA, the CDR3 is TGTGCCAGCAGGCCCGGGACTAGCGCAAATGAGCAGTTCTTC.